This T cell receptor (beta chain) was found in a study of blood T cell repertoires in COVID-19. About the study: Samples representing acute and convalescent COVID-19 were sourced from the United States, Italy and Spain. The analysed material was cDNA or gDNA that came from T cells, B-cell-depleted T cells, or PBMCs.

In the study's own analysis: Nucleated cell counts were estimated from reference gene primer amplification. Assay: immunoSEQ multiplex PCR; the TCRdb copy retains only in-frame clones and omits some. D and trimming come from the DNA, and the V and J calls and clone size come from that table. The sample lists over 20,000 clones; about 85% were seen once. J gave up 5 bases and V 6 bases, and 7 bases lay outside the gene matches. The CDR3 has 15 amino acids. Looked up from germline, CDR1 is LNHDA and CDR2 is SQIVND (reference sequence). Sample: peripheral blood. The TCR originated in a man in his fifties or sixties with active or convalescent COVID-19. The V gene is TRBV19, the J gene TRBJ2-1; 10 positions agree with TRBD2. The CDR3 loop is CASSTIAGGNNEQFF. The DNA of the CDR3 is TGTGCCAGTAGCACCATAGCGGGGGGTAACAATGAGCAGTTCTTC.